A single sample is the source of the 21 T cell receptor beta chains below, sequenced in a study of T-cell reconstitution after alpha-beta-depleted transplantation in children. Molecular barcoding with unique molecular identifiers was used for the TCRbeta library. Using its own MiXCR run on the PCR reads, TCRdb lists one record per CDR3 protein. The data show tens of thousands of distinct CDR3 sequences, around 18% seen once. The sample consisted of PBMCs, mostly from graft donor cells, taken 360 days after TCRalphabeta/CD19-depleted stem cell transplant. These receptors were collected from a male patient aged 2 to 9 who had a stem cell transplant for acute lymphoblastic leukemia, so the T cells may come from the graft donor.

The chain has TRBV6-5 and TRBJ2-2; D call uncertain. The germline CDR1 and CDR2 sequences are MNHEY and SVGAGI. The CDR3 sequence is 15 residues long. V dropped 2 bases and J dropped 5 bases, with 12 bases sitting between them. CDR3 in DNA: TGTGCCAGCAGTTACGTTGGGGTGTGGACCGGGGAGCTGTTTTTT. This gives the protein CASSYVGVWTGELFF.

This clonotype appeared a few times. The chain is built from TRBV7-9 and TRBJ2-1; the match to TRBD1 covers 9 bases. The CDR3 extends over 17 amino acids. Germline V lookup: CDR1 SEHNR, CDR2 FQNEAQ (reference sequence). The ends lost 9 bases at V and 5 bases at J; junction bases unmatched: 17. The CDR3 sequence: CASNRALGTGKNNEQFF. The CDR3 DNA reads TGTGCCAGTAACAGGGCCCTCGGGACAGGGAAAAACAATGAGCAGTTCTTC.

V gene TRBV5-1 combines with J gene TRBJ2-3; a possible D gene is TRBD2 (6 bases). The CDR3 has 16 residues. From germline, CDR1 is SGHRS and CDR2 YFSETQ. V was shortened by 2 bases and J by 7 bases, with 20 bases between the two germline ends. CDR3 in amino acids: CASSFSAGGPSNTQYF. The CDR3, as DNA: TGCGCCAGCAGCTTTTCAGCGGGTGGACCATCCAATACGCAGTATTTT.

This clonotype was seen more than once but under ten times. The chain recombines TRBV6-6 with TRBJ2-3, with D possibly TRBD2 on 6 matching bases. The CDR3 runs 11 residues. Germline CDR1 and CDR2: MNHNY and SVGAGI (reference sequence). The V and J ends lost 8 bases and 4 bases respectively, with 7 bases between them. Here the CDR3 reads CASREPDTQYF. The CDR3 region has the DNA TGTGCCAGCCGGGAGCCAGATACGCAGTATTTT.

This chain links TRBV5-1 with TRBJ1-1; D might be TRBD1 (5 bases). CDR1 is SGHRS and CDR2 is YFSETQ in the germline V gene. V shed 1 base and J shed 1 base, with 11 bases lying between them. The CDR3 runs to 15 residues. CDR3 in DNA: TGCGCCAGCAGCTTGTATGTAGGGGAGAACACTGAAGCTTTCTTT. It specifies CASSLYVGENTEAFF.

The J gene is TRBJ2-5, the V gene TRBV2, with D possibly matching TRBD1 (6 bases). Per the germline V gene, CDR1 is SNHLY and CDR2 is FYNNEI. V lost 6 bases, J lost 2 bases, and 16 bases lay in between. This CDR3 is 15 amino acids long. In DNA, the CDR3 is TGTGCCAGCAGGGGCGACAGGCGATTGCAAGAGACCCAGTACTTC. This sequence encodes CASRGDRRLQETQYF.

This clonotype occurred a few times. This chain joins TRBV7-9 and TRBJ1-2, with a possible D match to TRBD1 (5 bases). The germline V gene has CDR1 SEHNR and CDR2 FQNEAQ (reference sequence). This CDR3 is 13 amino acids long. The V gene lost 5 bases and the J gene lost 7 bases, with 14 bases spanning the gap. CDR3 nucleotides: TGTGCCAGCAGCCGGGGTGGACACTTTGGCTACACCTTC. Its protein product is CASSRGGHFGYTF.

This clonotype was recorded a few times. J is TRBJ2-1 and V is TRBV12-3 or TRBV12-4; D is unclear. The V end lost 4 bases, the J end lost 0 bases, and 13 bases lay between the germline ends. CDR3 length: 16 amino acids. The CDR3 DNA reads as TGTGCCAGCAGTTGTATTGCGGTTAGCTCCTACAATGAGCAGTTCTTC. Amino acid sequence: CASSCIAVSSYNEQFF.

The V and J genes are TRBV3-1 and TRBJ2-5, with D possibly matching TRBD2 (6 bases). The CDR3 consists of 17 residues. The ends were cut back, 0 bases at V and 3 bases at J, with 17 bases in the middle. Germline V CDR1 and CDR2: LGHDT, YNNKEL (reference sequence). The CDR3 region has the DNA TGTGCCAGCAGCCAAGATATTACGGTAGCGGTAAAAGAGACCCAGTACTTC. Protein sequence: CASSQDITVAVKETQYF.

This clonotype was seen more than once but under ten times. The chain links TRBV6-1 to TRBJ2-3; D ambiguous. V lost 7 bases, J lost 4 bases, and 15 bases lay in between. CDR3 length: 14 residues. Germline V CDR1 and CDR2: MNHNS, SASEGT. The CDR3 loop reads CASTRPPEADTQYF. CDR3 bases: TGTGCCAGCACCCGCCCACCCGAAGCAGATACGCAGTATTTT.

V is TRBV11-2 and J is TRBJ1-1, with D hard to call. Germline-derived CDR1 and CDR2 are SGHAT and FQNNGV. The CDR3 has 15 residues. V dropped 2 bases and J dropped 1 base, with 11 bases sitting between them. CDR3 DNA: TGTGCCAGCAGCTTAATGGGGATAGGGAACACTGAAGCTTTCTTT. This translates into CASSLMGIGNTEAFF. The full variable domain, completed using reference TRBV11-2 and TRBJ1-1, is EAGVAQSPRYKIIEKRQSVAFWCNPISGHATLYWYQQILGQGPKLLIQFQNNGVVDDSQLPKDRFSAERLKGVDSTLKIQPAKLEDSAVYLCASSLMGIGNTEAFFGQGTRLTVV.

This clonotype was detected a few times. The chain employs TRBV20-1 and TRBJ2-1; 10 bases are a match to TRBD2. V shed 5 bases and J 9 bases; nucleotides not matched to a gene: 13. CDR3 size: 15 residues. The germline gives CDR1 DFQATT, CDR2 SNEGSKA (reference sequence). CDR3 amino acids: CSALRTSGKKTEQFF. CDR3 sequence (DNA): TGCAGTGCTCTACGTACTAGCGGGAAGAAGACTGAGCAGTTCTTC.

Ten or more counts support this clonotype. This chain links TRBV4-1 with TRBJ2-3; the D is unclear. V dropped 1 base and J dropped 5 bases, with 7 bases sitting between them. The CDR3 loop spans 13 amino acids. Germline V lookup: CDR1 MGHRA, CDR2 YSYEKL. This chain's CDR3 is CASSQVARDTQYF. CDR3 sequence (DNA): TGCGCCAGCAGCCAAGTCGCAAGAGATACGCAGTATTTT.

This clonotype showed up many times. The chain recombines TRBV5-1 with TRBJ2-2; perhaps D is TRBD1 or TRBD2 (5 bases each). Trimming left V 4 bases short and J 7 bases short, with 14 bases between. The CDR3 runs 14 residues. The germline CDR1 and CDR2 sequences are SGHRS and YFSETQ. The CDR3 loop is CASSPRGAGGELFF. CDR3 DNA: TGCGCCAGCAGCCCGAGAGGGGCTGGCGGGGAGCTGTTTTTT. The full variable domain, in which reference TRBV5-1 and TRBJ2-2 provide the parts outside the CDR3, is KAGVTQTPRYLIKTRGQQVTLSCSPISGHRSVSWYQQTPGQGLQFLFEYFSETQRNKGNFPGRFSGRQFSNSRSEMNVSTLELGDSALYLCASSPRGAGGELFFGEGSRLTVL.

This clonotype has a handful of counts. The chain combines TRBV7-9 with TRBJ2-1; 9 nucleotides agree with TRBD1. Germline CDR1 reads SEHNR; CDR2 reads FQNEAQ (reference sequence). This CDR3 is built from 14 residues. The V segment lost 6 bases and the J segment 9 bases; nucleotides outside the gene matches: 9. The CDR3 spells CASRRDRAFAEQFF. CDR3 in DNA: TGTGCCAGCAGGAGGGACAGGGCCTTTGCTGAGCAGTTCTTC. Filled out from reference TRBV7-9 and TRBJ2-1, the complete variable domain reads DTGVSQNPRHKITKRGQNVTFRCDPISEHNRLYWYRQTLGQGPEFLTYFQNEAQLEKSRLLSDRFSAERPKGSFSTLEIQRTEQGDSAMYLCASRRDRAFAEQFFGPGTRLTVL.

This clonotype turned up a few times. This chain connects TRBV11-2 to TRBJ2-1, with TRBD2 matching 14 bases. V shed 6 bases and J 7 bases; nucleotides not matched to a gene: 11. This CDR3 comprises 17 residues. Germline V gives CDR1 SGHAT, CDR2 FQNNGV. The CDR3 sequence is CASRPTSGRVPWNEQFF. The CDR3 bases are TGTGCCAGCAGACCGACTAGCGGGAGGGTACCTTGGAATGAGCAGTTCTTC.

The chain employs TRBV7-9 and TRBJ2-3, with 11 bases aligning to TRBD2. The J segment lost 0 bases and the V segment lost 4 bases, leaving 6 bases of the junction unmatched. This CDR3 has 17 amino acids. CDR1 is SEHNR, CDR2 FQNEAQ, per germline (reference sequence). CDR3 coding DNA: TGTGCCAGCAGCTATCCAAGGACTAGCGGGAGCACAGATACGCAGTATTTT. Translated: CASSYPRTSGSTDTQYF.

The chain couples TRBV29-1 to TRBJ1-1; no definite D call. The germline CDR1 and CDR2 sequences are SQVTM and ANQGSEA. This CDR3 is 14 amino acids long. The ends were cut back, 2 bases at V and 1 base at J, with 11 bases in the middle. The CDR3 loop is CSVERLGKNTEAFF. CDR3 bases: TGCAGCGTTGAAAGGTTAGGGAAGAACACTGAAGCTTTCTTT.

A few counts support this clonotype. The gene calls are TRBV20-1 and TRBJ2-4; 8 nucleotides align to TRBD2. CDR3 length: 18 amino acids. V gave up 0 bases and J gave up 2 bases; unmatched junction bases: 12. CDR1 is DFQATT and CDR2 is SNEGSKA in the germline V gene (reference sequence). In DNA form, the CDR3 reads TGCAGTGCTAGAGATCAAAATTTCGGGACTAGATCCAAAAACATTCAGTACTTC. Encoded protein: CSARDQNFGTRSKNIQYF.

This clonotype was detected ten times or more. The rearrangement joins TRBV5-1 to TRBJ2-2; D may be TRBD2 (6 bases). In germline, CDR1 is SGHRS, CDR2 YFSETQ. CDR3 length equals 16 residues. The V and J ends lost 0 bases and 4 bases respectively, with 13 bases between them. The CDR3 here is CASSLVGGMITGELFF. CDR3 DNA: TGCGCCAGCAGCTTGGTTGGAGGGATGATCACCGGGGAGCTGTTTTTT. Based on the CDR3 plus reference TRBV5-1 and TRBJ2-2, the full variable domain is KAGVTQTPRYLIKTRGQQVTLSCSPISGHRSVSWYQQTPGQGLQFLFEYFSETQRNKGNFPGRFSGRQFSNSRSEMNVSTLELGDSALYLCASSLVGGMITGELFFGEGSRLTVL.

The rearrangement uses TRBV20-1 and TRBJ2-7, with 11 bases matching TRBD2. CDR1 and CDR2 (germline): DFQATT, SNEGSKA (reference sequence). V shed 6 bases, J shed 6 bases, and the junction held 10 bases outside the gene matches. CDR3 size: 14 residues. The CDR3 loop reads CSAVHLAGGSEQYF. The DNA for the CDR3 is TGCAGTGCCGTCCATCTAGCGGGAGGTTCCGAGCAGTACTTC.